This is a list of T cell receptor beta chains from one sample in a study of early T cells in non-severe SARS-CoV-2 infection. TCRdb reanalysed the 5' RACE reads using MiXCR and keeps one entry per CDR3 protein. The sample has 27,000 or so distinct CDR3 sequences, roughly 4.4% seen once. Sequencing was carried out using whole blood. Receptor source: an adult who was a healthcare worker with PCR-confirmed SARS-CoV-2 infection or an uninfected control (not recorded which). CDR3s include the opening cysteine and the closing phenylalanine or tryptophan. D genes are given only for firm matches. Clone size appears in some rows only: once, few, many, or a class for an expanded clone.

CDR3aa	CDR3nt	abundance	d_gene	v_gene	j_gene
CASRSGSTDTQYF	TGTGCCAGCCGCTCAGGGAGCACAGATACGCAGTATTTT	many	-	TRBV12-3/TRBV12-4	TRBJ2-3
CASSPAPLAGKPWHEQFF	TGTGCCAGCAGCCCAGCCCCACTAGCGGGCAAGCCCTGGCATGAGCAGTTCTTC	many	TRBD2	TRBV7-2	TRBJ2-1
CASRPSTGRGGYGYTF	TGTGCCAGCAGACCTTCGACAGGGCGAGGAGGCTATGGCTACACCTTC	-	TRBD1	TRBV6-2/TRBV6-3	TRBJ1-2
CASSEPDLEDRGGYNEQFF	TGTGCCAGCAGTGAACCGGACTTGGAGGACAGGGGGGGATACAATGAGCAGTTCTTC	many	TRBD1	TRBV2	TRBJ2-1
CAMRQGSGANVLTF	TGTGCCATGCGCCAGGGGAGTGGGGCCAACGTCCTGACTTTC	many	-	TRBV10-3	TRBJ2-6
CSAMEYTDTQYF	TGCAGTGCTATGGAATACACAGATACGCAGTATTTT	many	-	TRBV20-1	TRBJ2-3
CASSLWEDNEQFF	TGTGCCAGCAGCTTGTGGGAAGACAATGAGCAGTTCTTC	many	-	TRBV7-8	TRBJ2-1
CASSLGGVNNEQFF	TGTGCCAGCAGCTTAGGAGGAGTTAACAATGAGCAGTTCTTC	large	-	TRBV7-8	TRBJ2-1
CASSTVGGRNSPLHF	TGTGCCAGCAGTACCGTGGGGGGGCGGAATTCACCCCTCCACTTT	many	-	TRBV12-3/TRBV12-4	TRBJ1-6
CASSTAGQRYEQYF	TGTGCCAGCTCAACCGCGGGACAGCGCTACGAGCAGTACTTC	many	-	TRBV18	TRBJ2-7
CASSLYRGAYNEQFF	TGTGCCAGCAGCTTATACAGGGGGGCCTACAATGAGCAGTTCTTC	few	TRBD1	TRBV7-2	TRBJ2-1
CASSNLGAKRYNEQFF	TGTGCCAGCAGCAATCTAGGGGCTAAGCGATACAATGAGCAGTTCTTC	many	-	TRBV7-2	TRBJ2-1
CSARDRENTIYF	TGCAGTGCCCGGGACAGGGAAAACACCATATATTTT	many	TRBD1	TRBV20-1	TRBJ1-3
CASVLDRNQPQHF	TGTGCCAGCGTTCTTGACAGAAACCAGCCCCAGCATTTT	many	-	TRBV6-1	TRBJ1-5
CASSLGSANTEAFF	TGTGCCAGCAGTTTAGGTTCTGCGAACACTGAAGCTTTCTTT	-	-	TRBV12-3/TRBV12-4	TRBJ1-1
CASSRTSGLAGELFF	TGTGCCAGCAGCCGGACTAGCGGGTTAGCCGGGGAGCTGTTTTTT	many	TRBD2	TRBV7-2	TRBJ2-2
CASSPSRANVYNEQFF	TGTGCCAGCAGTCCCTCCAGGGCAAACGTCTACAATGAGCAGTTCTTC	many	-	TRBV6-2/TRBV6-3	TRBJ2-1
CATPGMDRGATDTQYF	TGTGCCACCCCGGGGATGGACAGGGGGGCCACAGATACGCAGTATTTT	-	TRBD1	TRBV24-1	TRBJ2-3
CASRDFEGTEAFF	TGTGCCAGCAGAGATTTCGAGGGCACTGAAGCTTTCTTT	-	-	TRBV6-4	TRBJ1-1
CASSPSGSSHNEQFF	TGTGCCAGCAGCCCCAGCGGGAGTTCGCACAATGAGCAGTTCTTC	many	TRBD2	TRBV11-3	TRBJ2-1
CAWSVGGSENSPLHF	TGTGCCTGGAGTGTAGGGGGAAGCGAGAATTCACCCCTCCACTTT	-	-	TRBV30	TRBJ1-6
CASSFRLGAESSYNEQFF	TGTGCCAGCAGCTTTCGTTTAGGGGCCGAAAGCTCCTACAATGAGCAGTTCTTC	medium-sized	-	TRBV5-5	TRBJ2-1
CASSLASASGELFF	TGTGCCAGCAGCTTAGCCTCGGCTTCTGGGGAGCTGTTTTTT	many	-	TRBV7-2	TRBJ2-2
CASSLGLAGGFDEQFF	TGCGCCAGCAGCTTGGGACTAGCGGGAGGGTTCGATGAGCAGTTCTTC	many	TRBD2	TRBV5-1	TRBJ2-1
CASSLPGQGSSYEQYF	TGTGCCAGCAGCTTACCGGGACAGGGGAGCTCCTACGAGCAGTACTTC	medium-sized	TRBD1	TRBV9	TRBJ2-7
CASSPISGAVTGELFF	TGTGCCAGCAGCCCGATTAGCGGGGCAGTCACCGGGGAGCTGTTTTTT	many	TRBD2	TRBV7-2	TRBJ2-2
CASSQSGNSPLHF	TGTGCCAGCAGCCAATCGGGTAATTCACCCCTCCACTTT	-	-	TRBV5-6	TRBJ1-6
CASSSLGVQETQYF	TGTGCCAGCAGCTCACTAGGGGTCCAAGAGACCCAGTACTTC	many	-	TRBV11-2	TRBJ2-5
CASSRAGYSYEQYF	TGTGCCAGCAGCCGAGCTGGGTACTCCTACGAGCAGTACTTC	many	-	TRBV12-3/TRBV12-4	TRBJ2-7
CASRTGLAGDYEQYF	TGTGCCAGCAGAACGGGACTAGCGGGGGACTACGAGCAGTACTTC	many	TRBD2	TRBV28	TRBJ2-7
CATSVTRGLEQYF	TGTGCCACGAGCGTAACGAGGGGTCTCGAGCAGTACTTC	-	-	TRBV19	TRBJ2-7
CSARDRTSGTSYNEQFF	TGCAGTGCTAGAGATCGGACTAGCGGGACTTCCTACAATGAGCAGTTCTTC	-	TRBD2	TRBV20-1	TRBJ2-1
CAISVDREAFF	TGTGCCATCAGTGTGGACAGGGAAGCTTTCTTT	many	TRBD1	TRBV10-3	TRBJ1-1
CASSFGIRGRPGNTEAFF	TGTGCCAGCAGCTTTGGTATCCGGGGCCGCCCCGGGAACACTGAAGCTTTCTTT	many	-	TRBV7-9	TRBJ1-1
CASRPIGGAGELFF	TGTGCCAGCAGACCTATCGGCGGGGCGGGGGAGCTGTTTTTT	many	-	TRBV11-2	TRBJ2-2
CATATGRDGNEKLFF	TGTGCCACCGCGACAGGCCGGGACGGTAATGAAAAACTGTTTTTT	many	-	TRBV24-1	TRBJ1-4
CSGGQRNEQFF	TGCAGCGGAGGACAGAGGAATGAGCAGTTCTTC	many	-	TRBV29-1	TRBJ2-1
CASSLASSGRPTDTQYF	TGTGCCAGCAGTTTAGCCTCTAGCGGGAGGCCCACAGATACGCAGTATTTT	many	TRBD2	TRBV28	TRBJ2-3
CASSLGYSTYNEQFF	TGTGCCAGCAGCTTGGGGTACTCGACCTACAATGAACAGTTCTTC	many	-	TRBV7-8	TRBJ2-1
CSARGHKSGREETQYF	TGCAGTGCTAGAGGACACAAAAGCGGGAGGGAAGAGACCCAGTACTTC	many	TRBD2	TRBV20-1	TRBJ2-5